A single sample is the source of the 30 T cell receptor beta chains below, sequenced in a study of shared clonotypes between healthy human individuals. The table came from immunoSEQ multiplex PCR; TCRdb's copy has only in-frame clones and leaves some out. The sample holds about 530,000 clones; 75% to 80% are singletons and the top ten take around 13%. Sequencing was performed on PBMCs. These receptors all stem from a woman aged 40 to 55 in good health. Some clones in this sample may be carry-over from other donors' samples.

CDR3 region: CASSLSMRRVNFYEQYF. As DNA, the CDR3 is TGTGCCAGCAGTTTATCGATGCGGAGAGTCAACTTCTACGAGCAGTACTTC. The rearrangement uses TRBV27 and TRBJ2-7; D is unresolved. The CDR3 loop spans 17 amino acids. The V end was cut by 0 bases, the J end by 3 bases, with 18 bases between. Germline CDR1 is MNHEY and CDR2 is SMNVEV (reference sequence).

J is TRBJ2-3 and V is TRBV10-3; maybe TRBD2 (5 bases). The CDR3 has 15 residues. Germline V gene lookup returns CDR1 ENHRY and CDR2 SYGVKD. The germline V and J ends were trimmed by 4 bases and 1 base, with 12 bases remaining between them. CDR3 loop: CAISGRVPGTDTQYF. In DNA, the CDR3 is TGTGCCATCAGTGGGCGGGTCCCTGGCACAGATACGCAGTATTTT.

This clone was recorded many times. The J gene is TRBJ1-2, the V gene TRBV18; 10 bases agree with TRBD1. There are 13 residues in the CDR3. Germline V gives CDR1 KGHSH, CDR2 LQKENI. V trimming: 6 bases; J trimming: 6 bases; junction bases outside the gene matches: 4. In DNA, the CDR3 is TGTGCCAGCTCCTTCGGGACAGGGGATGGCTACACCTTC. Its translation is CASSFGTGDGYTF.

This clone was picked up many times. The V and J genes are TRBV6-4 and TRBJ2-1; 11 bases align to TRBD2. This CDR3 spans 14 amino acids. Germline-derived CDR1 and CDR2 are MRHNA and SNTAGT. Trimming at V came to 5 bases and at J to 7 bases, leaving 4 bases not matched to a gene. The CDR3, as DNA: TGTGCCAGCAGTCTAGCGGGAGGTATAAATGAGCAGTTCTTC. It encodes CASSLAGGINEQFF.

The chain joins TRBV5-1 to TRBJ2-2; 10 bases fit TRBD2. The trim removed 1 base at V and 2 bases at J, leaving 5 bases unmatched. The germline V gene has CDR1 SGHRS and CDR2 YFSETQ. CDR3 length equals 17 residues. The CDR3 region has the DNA TGCGCCAGCAGCTTGACAGGACTAGCGGCCAACACCGGGGAGCTGTTTTTT. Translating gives CASSLTGLAANTGELFF.

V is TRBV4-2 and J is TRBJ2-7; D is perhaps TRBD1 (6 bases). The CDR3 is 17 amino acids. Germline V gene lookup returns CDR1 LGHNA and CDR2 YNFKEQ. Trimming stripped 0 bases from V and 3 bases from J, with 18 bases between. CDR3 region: CASSQELSGVFIYEQYF. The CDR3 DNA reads TGTGCCAGCAGCCAAGAACTCTCAGGGGTTTTCATCTACGAGCAGTACTTC.

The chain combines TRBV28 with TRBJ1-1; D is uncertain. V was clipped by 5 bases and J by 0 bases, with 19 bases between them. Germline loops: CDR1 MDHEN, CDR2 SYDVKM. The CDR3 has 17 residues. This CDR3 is CASSRSSMGSLNTEAFF. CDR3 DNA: TGTGCCAGCAGTCGATCCTCGATGGGGAGCCTGAACACTGAAGCTTTCTTT.

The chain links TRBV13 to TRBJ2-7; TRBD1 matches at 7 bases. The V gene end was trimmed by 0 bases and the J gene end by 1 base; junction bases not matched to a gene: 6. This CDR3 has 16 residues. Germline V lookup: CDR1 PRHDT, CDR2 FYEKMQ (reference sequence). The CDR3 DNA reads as TGTGCCAGCAGCTTAGGAATAGGGGGCGAATCCTACGAGCAGTACTTC. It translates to CASSLGIGGESYEQYF.

CDR3 residues: CASSAGTTNYGYTF. The CDR3, as DNA: TGTGCCAGCTCAGCCGGGACAACTAACTATGGCTACACCTTC. The chain is built from TRBV18 and TRBJ1-2; tentative D call: TRBD1 (6 bases). V lost 5 bases and J lost 0, with 10 bases in between. This CDR3 spans 14 amino acids. Germline V CDR1 and CDR2: KGHSH, LQKENI.

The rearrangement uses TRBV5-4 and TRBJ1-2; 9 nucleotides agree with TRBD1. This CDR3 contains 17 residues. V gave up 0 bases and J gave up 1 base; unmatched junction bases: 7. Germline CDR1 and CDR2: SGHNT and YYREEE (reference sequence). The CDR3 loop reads CASSLGGDRAVNYGYTF. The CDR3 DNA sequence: TGTGCCAGCAGCTTGGGGGGGGACAGGGCCGTTAACTATGGCTACACCTTC.

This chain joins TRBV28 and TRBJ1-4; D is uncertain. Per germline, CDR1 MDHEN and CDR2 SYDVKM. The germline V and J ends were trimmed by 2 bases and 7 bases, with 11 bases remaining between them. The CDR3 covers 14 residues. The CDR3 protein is CASSLERLPEKLFF. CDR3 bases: TGTGCCAGCAGTTTAGAACGCCTCCCTGAAAAACTGTTTTTT.

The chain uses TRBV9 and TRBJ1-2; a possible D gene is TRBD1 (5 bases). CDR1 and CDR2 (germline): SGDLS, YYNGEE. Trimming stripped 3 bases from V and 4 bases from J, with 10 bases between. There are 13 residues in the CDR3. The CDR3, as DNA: TGTGCCAGCAGCGATCAGGGATTCTATGGCTACACCTTC. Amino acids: CASSDQGFYGYTF.

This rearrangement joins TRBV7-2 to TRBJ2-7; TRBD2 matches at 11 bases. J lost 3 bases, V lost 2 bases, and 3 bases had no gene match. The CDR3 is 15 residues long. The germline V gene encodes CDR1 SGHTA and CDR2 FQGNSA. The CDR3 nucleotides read TGTGCCAGCAGCTTACAAACTAGCGGGAGCTACGAGCAGTACTTC. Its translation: CASSLQTSGSYEQYF.

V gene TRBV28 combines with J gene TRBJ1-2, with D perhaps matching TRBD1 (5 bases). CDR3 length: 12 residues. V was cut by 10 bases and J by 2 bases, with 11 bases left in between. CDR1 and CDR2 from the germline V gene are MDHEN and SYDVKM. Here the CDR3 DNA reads TGTGCCACCGGGACGGAAAACTATGGCTACACCTTC. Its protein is CATGTENYGYTF.

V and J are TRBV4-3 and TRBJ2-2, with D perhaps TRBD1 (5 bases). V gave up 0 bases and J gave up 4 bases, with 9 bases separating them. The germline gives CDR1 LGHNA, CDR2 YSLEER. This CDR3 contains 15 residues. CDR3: CASSQEQGSTGELFF. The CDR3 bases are TGCGCCAGCAGCCAAGAGCAGGGTAGCACCGGGGAGCTGTTTTTT.

For the CDR3, the DNA is TGTGCCAGCTCACCTGAGCGTATAGATTATACGCAGTATTTT. Translation gives CASSPERIDYTQYF. The V gene is TRBV18, the J gene TRBJ2-3; D gene uncertain. V was shortened by 3 bases and J by 7 bases, with 14 bases between the two germline ends. From germline, CDR1 is KGHSH and CDR2 LQKENI. The CDR3 runs 14 residues.

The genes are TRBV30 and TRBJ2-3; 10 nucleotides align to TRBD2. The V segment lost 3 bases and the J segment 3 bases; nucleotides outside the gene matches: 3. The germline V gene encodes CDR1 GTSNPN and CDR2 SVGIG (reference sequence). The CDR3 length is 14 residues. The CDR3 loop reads CAWSPGLATDTQYF. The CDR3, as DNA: TGTGCCTGGAGCCCGGGACTAGCGACAGATACGCAGTATTTT. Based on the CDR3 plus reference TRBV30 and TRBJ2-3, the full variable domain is SQTIHQWPATLVQPVGSPLSLECTVEGTSNPNLYWYRQAAGRGLQLLFYSVGIGQISSEVPQNLSASRPQDRQFILSSKKLLLSDSGFYLCAWSPGLATDTQYFGPGTRLTVL.

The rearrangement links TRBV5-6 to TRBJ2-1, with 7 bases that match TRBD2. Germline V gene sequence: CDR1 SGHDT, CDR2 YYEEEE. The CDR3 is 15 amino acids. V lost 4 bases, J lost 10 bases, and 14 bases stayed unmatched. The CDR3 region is CASSLGLGLLREQFF. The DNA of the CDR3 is TGTGCCAGCAGCCTCGGACTAGGCCTCCTTCGGGAGCAGTTCTTC.

This chain's CDR3 is CASREGLAGGWGETQYF. The CDR3, as DNA: TGTGCCAGCAGAGAGGGACTAGCGGGAGGGTGGGGGGAGACCCAGTACTTC. The rearrangement uses TRBV28 and TRBJ2-5, with 16 bases matching TRBD2. There are 17 residues in the CDR3. The J segment lost 5 bases and the V segment lost 6 bases, leaving 9 bases of the junction unmatched. Per the germline V gene, CDR1 is MDHEN and CDR2 is SYDVKM.

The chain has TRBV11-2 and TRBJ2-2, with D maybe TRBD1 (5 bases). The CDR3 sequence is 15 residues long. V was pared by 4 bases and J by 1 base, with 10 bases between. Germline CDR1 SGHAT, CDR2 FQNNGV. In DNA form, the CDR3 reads TGTGCCAGCAGCTCCAATAGGGGGAACACCGGGGAGCTGTTTTTT. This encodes CASSSNRGNTGELFF.

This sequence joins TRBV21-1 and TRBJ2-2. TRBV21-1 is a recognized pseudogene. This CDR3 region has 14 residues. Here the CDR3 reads CASSKISPSGELFF. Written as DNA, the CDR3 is TGTGCCAGCAGCAAAATTTCGCCATCGGGGGAGCTGTTTTTT.

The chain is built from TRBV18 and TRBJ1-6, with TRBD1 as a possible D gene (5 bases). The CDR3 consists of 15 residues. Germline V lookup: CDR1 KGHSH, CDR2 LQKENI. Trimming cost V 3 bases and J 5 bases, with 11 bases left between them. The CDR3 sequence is CASSPRDGNNSPLHF. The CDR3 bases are TGTGCCAGCTCACCCCGGGACGGCAATAATTCACCCCTCCACTTT.

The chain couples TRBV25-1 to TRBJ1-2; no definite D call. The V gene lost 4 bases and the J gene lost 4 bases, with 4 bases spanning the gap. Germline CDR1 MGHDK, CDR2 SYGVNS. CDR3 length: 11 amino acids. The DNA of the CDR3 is TGTGCCAGCAGTGGCGCCTATGGCTACACCTTC. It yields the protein CASSGAYGYTF.

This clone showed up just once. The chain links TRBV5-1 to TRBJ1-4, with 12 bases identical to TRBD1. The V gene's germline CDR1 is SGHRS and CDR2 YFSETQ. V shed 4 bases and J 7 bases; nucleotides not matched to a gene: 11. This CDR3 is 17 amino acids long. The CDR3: CASSRTGQGAQGEKLFF. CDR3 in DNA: TGCGCCAGCAGCCGGACGGGACAGGGGGCTCAAGGTGAAAAACTGTTTTTT.

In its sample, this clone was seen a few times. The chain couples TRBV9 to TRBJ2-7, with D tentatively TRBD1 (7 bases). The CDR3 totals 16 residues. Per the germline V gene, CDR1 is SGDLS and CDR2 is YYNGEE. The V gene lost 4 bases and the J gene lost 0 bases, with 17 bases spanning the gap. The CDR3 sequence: CASSPRGGDSSYEQYF. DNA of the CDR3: TGTGCCAGCAGCCCCCGAGGAGGGGACAGCTCCTACGAGCAGTACTTC. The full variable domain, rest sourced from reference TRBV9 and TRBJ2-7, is DSGVTQTPKHLITATGQRVTLRCSPRSGDLSVYWYQQSLDQGLQFLIQYYNGEERAKGNILERFSAQQFPDLHSELNLSSLELGDSALYFCASSPRGGDSSYEQYFGPGTRLTVT.

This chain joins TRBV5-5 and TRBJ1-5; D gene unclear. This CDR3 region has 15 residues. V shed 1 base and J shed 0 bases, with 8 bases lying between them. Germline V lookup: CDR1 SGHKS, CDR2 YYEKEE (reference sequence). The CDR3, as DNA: TGTGCCAGCAGCTTGTCCAGCCTTAGCAATCAGCCCCAGCATTTT. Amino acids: CASSLSSLSNQPQHF.

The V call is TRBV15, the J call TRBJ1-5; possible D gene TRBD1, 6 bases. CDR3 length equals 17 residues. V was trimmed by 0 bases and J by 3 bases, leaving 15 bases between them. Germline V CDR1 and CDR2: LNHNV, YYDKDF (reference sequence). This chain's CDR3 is CATSRDPAGAPNQPQHF. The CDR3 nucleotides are TGTGCCACCAGCAGAGATCCGGCGGGGGCCCCCAATCAGCCCCAGCATTTT.

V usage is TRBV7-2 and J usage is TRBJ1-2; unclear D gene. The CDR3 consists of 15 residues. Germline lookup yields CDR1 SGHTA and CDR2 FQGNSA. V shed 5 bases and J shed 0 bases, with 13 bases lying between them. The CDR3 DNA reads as TGTGCCAGCAGCCTAGTGGGTTCGGCTAACTATGGCTACACCTTC. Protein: CASSLVGSANYGYTF.

The CDR3 sequence is CASSPPGGAGGYGYTF. The CDR3 DNA sequence: TGCGCCAGCAGCCCCCCAGGAGGGGCCGGAGGATATGGCTACACCTTC. The chain uses TRBV4-3 and TRBJ1-2; maybe TRBD1 (5 bases). The CDR3 runs 16 residues. Germline V gives CDR1 LGHNA, CDR2 YSLEER. Trimming took 4 bases from V and 5 from J, leaving 20 bases between them.

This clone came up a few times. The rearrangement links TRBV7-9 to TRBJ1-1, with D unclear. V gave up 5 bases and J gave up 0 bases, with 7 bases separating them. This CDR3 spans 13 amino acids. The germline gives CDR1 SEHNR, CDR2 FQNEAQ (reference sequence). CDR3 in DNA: TGTGCCAGCAGCGCCCAGGTGAACACTGAAGCTTTCTTT. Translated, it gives CASSAQVNTEAFF.